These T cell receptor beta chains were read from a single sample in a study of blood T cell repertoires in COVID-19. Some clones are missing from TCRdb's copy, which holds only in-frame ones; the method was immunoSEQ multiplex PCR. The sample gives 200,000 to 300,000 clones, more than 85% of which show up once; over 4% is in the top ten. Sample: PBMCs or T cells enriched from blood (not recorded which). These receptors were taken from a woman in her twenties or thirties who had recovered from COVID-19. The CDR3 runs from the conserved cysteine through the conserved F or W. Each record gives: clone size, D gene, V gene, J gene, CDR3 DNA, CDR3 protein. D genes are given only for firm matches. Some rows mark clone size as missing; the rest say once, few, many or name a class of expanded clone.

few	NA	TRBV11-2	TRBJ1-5	TGTGCCAGCAGCTTAGGACAGGGCAATCAGCCCCAGCATTTT	CASSLGQGNQPQHF
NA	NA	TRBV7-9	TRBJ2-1	TGTGCCAGCAGCTCCCCGAGTTACAATGAGCAGTTCTTC	CASSSPSYNEQFF
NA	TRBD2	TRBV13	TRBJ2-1	TGTGCCAGCAGCTCCCCGGACGGGGGGGTCGCGGGAGTCCCCACAAGGGAGCAGTTCTTC	CASSSPDGGVAGVPTREQFF
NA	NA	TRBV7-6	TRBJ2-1	TGTGCCAGCAGCGGAGGCATGGTACCGGGGAATGAGCAGTTCTTC	CASSGGMVPGNEQFF
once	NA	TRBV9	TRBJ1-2	TGTGCCAGCAGCGTTCGCGAAGAAGGGGGGGCGCCTAGTGGCTACACCTTC	CASSVREEGGAPSGYTF
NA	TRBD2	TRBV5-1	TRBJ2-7	TGCGCCAGCAGCTTGGCCGGGGTAGCGGGAGGGTCCCTCTCCTACGAGCAGTACTTC	CASSLAGVAGGSLSYEQYF
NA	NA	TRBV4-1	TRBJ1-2	TGCGCCAGCAGCCAAGACTGGGCCAGCAACTATGGCTACACCTTC	CASSQDWASNYGYTF
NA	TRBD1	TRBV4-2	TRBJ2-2	TGTGCCAGCAGCCAAGAAGGGAGGACAGGGCACACCGGGGAGCTGTTTTTT	CASSQEGRTGHTGELFF
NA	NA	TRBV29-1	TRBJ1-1	TGCAGCGTTACCCTGGGAGGGGACACTGAAGCTTTCTTT	CSVTLGGDTEAFF
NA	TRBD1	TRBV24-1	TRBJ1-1	TGTGCCACCAGAGGACAGGGTACGAACACTGAAGCTTTCTTT	CATRGQGTNTEAFF
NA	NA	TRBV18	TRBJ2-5	TGTGCCAGCTCACCACCGTCGGTAGAGACCCAGTACTTC	CASSPPSVETQYF
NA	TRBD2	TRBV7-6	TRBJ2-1	TGTGCCAGCAGCTTCCTGCGGGAGGCTGCTGTGGTTGAGCAGTTCTTC	CASSFLREAAVVEQFF
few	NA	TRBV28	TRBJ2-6	TGTGCCAGCAGTAGTCCGTTACAGAGCTCTGGGGCCAACGTCCTGACTTTC	CASSSPLQSSGANVLTF
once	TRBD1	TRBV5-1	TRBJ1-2	TGCGCCAGCAGCTCACAGGGGGCGGCAACCAACTATGGCTACACCTTC	CASSSQGAATNYGYTF
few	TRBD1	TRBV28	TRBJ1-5	TGTGCCAGCAGTTTCTCGACAGGGTCGGTTCAGCCCCAGCATTTT	CASSFSTGSVQPQHF
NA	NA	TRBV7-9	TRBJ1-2	TGTGCCAGCAGCTCCCCCGGGGGAAACTATGGCTACACCTTC	CASSSPGGNYGYTF
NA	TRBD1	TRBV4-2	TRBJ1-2	TGTGCCAGCACCGTTGGACAGGGTAACTATGGCTACACCTTC	CASTVGQGNYGYTF
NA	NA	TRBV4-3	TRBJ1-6	TGCGCCAGCAGCCAAGCACAGGGAAGCATATATAATTCACCCCTCCACTTT	CASSQAQGSIYNSPLHF
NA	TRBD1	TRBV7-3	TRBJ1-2	TGTGCCAGCAGCCCAATCCCTGGACAGGGGGTCGATGGCTACACCTTC	CASSPIPGQGVDGYTF
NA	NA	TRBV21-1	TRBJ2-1	TGTGCCAGGAGTACTTCAGGCGAGCAGTTCTTC	CARSTSGEQFF
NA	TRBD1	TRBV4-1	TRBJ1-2	TGCGCCAGCAGCCAAGGACAGGGGGGGAACTATGGCTACACCTTC	CASSQGQGGNYGYTF
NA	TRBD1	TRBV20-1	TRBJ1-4	TGCAGTGCTAGTGAAGGACAGGGTGGTGGACCTAATGAAAAACTGTTTTTT	CSASEGQGGGPNEKLFF
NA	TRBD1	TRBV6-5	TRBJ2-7	TGTGCCAGCAGTAGGGCAGGGGGCCCGAACGAGCAGTACTTC	CASSRAGGPNEQYF
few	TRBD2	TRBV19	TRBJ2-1	TGTGCCAGTAGAACCTATAGCGGGACAAACAATGAGCAGTTCTTC	CASRTYSGTNNEQFF
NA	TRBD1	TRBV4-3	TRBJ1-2	TGCGCCAGCAGCCAAGATATGGGACAGGGGGTATTGGGTTGGGACTATGGCTACACCTTC	CASSQDMGQGVLGWDYGYTF
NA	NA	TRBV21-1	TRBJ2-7	TGTGCCAGCAGCAGCTCGGGTAGGACAGGGGCTTACGAGCAGTACTTC	CASSSSGRTGAYEQYF
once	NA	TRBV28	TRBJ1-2	TGTGCCAGCAGTCTAGTTTTGGGTTATGGCTACACCTTC	CASSLVLGYGYTF
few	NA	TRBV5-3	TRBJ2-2	TGTGCCAGAAGCTTGCCGTCGGCGGTCCATAAGAACACCGGGGAGCTGTTTTTT	CARSLPSAVHKNTGELFF
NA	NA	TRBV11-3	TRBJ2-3	TGTGCCAGCAGCTTGGGCACCCCAGATACGCAGTATTTT	CASSLGTPDTQYF
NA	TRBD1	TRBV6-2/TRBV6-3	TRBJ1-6	TGTGCCAGCAGTTCTCCGACAGGGCGTTCACCCCTCCACTTT	CASSSPTGRSPLHF
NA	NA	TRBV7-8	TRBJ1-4	TGTGCCAGCAGCTTCCGCACACGTCAGGCTAATGAAAAACTGTTTTTT	CASSFRTRQANEKLFF
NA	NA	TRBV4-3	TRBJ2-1	TGCGCCAGCAGCCCAGAAGTCGGCAGGTACAATGAGCAGTTCTTC	CASSPEVGRYNEQFF
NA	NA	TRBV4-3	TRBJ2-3	TGCGCCAGCAGCCAAGATGGTAGGGGCCGAGGCACAGATACGCAGTATTTT	CASSQDGRGRGTDTQYF
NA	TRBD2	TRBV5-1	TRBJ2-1	TGCGCCAGCAGCTTGGTGGCGGGAGTATTCAATGAGCAGTTCTTC	CASSLVAGVFNEQFF
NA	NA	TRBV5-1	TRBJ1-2	TGCGCCAGCAGCCACCCTCCGACAGATTCTAACTATGGCTACACCTTC	CASSHPPTDSNYGYTF
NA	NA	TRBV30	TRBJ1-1	TGTGCCTGGAGTTTAGACTCGAACACTGAAGCTTTCTTT	CAWSLDSNTEAFF
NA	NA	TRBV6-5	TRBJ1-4	TGTGCCAGCAGCCCCTGGGGGCAGGCAGGGGAAAAACTGTTTTTT	CASSPWGQAGEKLFF
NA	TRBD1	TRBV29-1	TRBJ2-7	TGCAGCGTAGGGACAGGGAACGACGAGCAGTACTTC	CSVGTGNDEQYF
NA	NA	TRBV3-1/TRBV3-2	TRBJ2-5	TGTGCCATGCAGCCCTTCTTTAGCGGAGAAGAGACCCAGTACTTC	CAMQPFFSGEETQYF
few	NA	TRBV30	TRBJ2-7	TGTGCCTGGAGTGTTAAGGGGATCGAGCAGTACTTC	CAWSVKGIEQYF
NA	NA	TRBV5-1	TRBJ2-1	TGCGCCAGCAGCTTACAGAATGAGCAGTTCTTC	CASSLQNEQFF